This T cell receptor (beta chain) is from a study of shared clonotypes between healthy human individuals. The repertoire was sequenced with immunoSEQ multiplex PCR; TCRdb's copy has only in-frame clones and lacks some. The table includes millions of clones, approximately 90% detected once. This CDR3 comprises 14 residues. Germline CDR1 SGHAT, CDR2 FQNNGV. V lost 5 bases and J lost 6; bases outside the gene matches: 4. On this clone: What it recognizes is unknown.

Findings and limits, study-wide: It was the non-shared clonotypes that had lower generation probabilities than clonotypes shared by all four donors.

The specimen was naive CD4+ T cells sorted from blood. Described subset: CD45RA+ positively selected. This chain links TRBV11-2 with TRBJ2-3; TRBD2 matches 11 bases. This TCR was sampled from a man in his late teens or twenties in good health. In nucleotides, the CDR3 is TGTGCCAGCAGCGTAGCGGGGGGGCTCGATACGCAGTATTTT. This sequence encodes CASSVAGGLDTQYF.